These 10 T cell receptor beta chains originate from one sample sequenced in a study of technical replicates of blood from several donors. Here immunoSEQ multiplex PCR was the method, and the copy in TCRdb shows in-frame clones only, minus some. There are around 85,000 clones in the sample; just under 95% occur only once, and 0.25% to 0.3% lies in the top ten. Sequencing used T cells isolated from PBMCs. The receptors here all came from a human donor in good health.

This chain connects TRBV2 to TRBJ2-1; 8 bases line up with TRBD2. CDR1 and CDR2 from the germline V gene are SNHLY and FYNNEI. The V gene end was trimmed by 2 bases and the J gene end by 2 bases; junction bases not matched to a gene: 5. CDR3 size: 16 residues. CDR3 loop: CASSESGRGAYNEQFF. The CDR3 DNA follows: TGTGCCAGCAGTGAATCGGGGCGGGGGGCCTACAATGAGCAGTTCTTC.

The V gene is TRBV15, the J gene TRBJ1-5; no clear D. Germline V lookup: CDR1 LNHNV, CDR2 YYDKDF (reference sequence). V was shortened by 0 bases and J by 3 bases, with 6 bases between the two germline ends. The CDR3 runs to 14 residues. CDR3 DNA sequence: TGTGCCACCAGCAGAGAGTTACACAATCAGCCCCAGCATTTT. Encoded protein: CATSRELHNQPQHF.

The V and J genes are TRBV19 and TRBJ1-2; TRBD1 matches 8 bases. V lost 8 bases to trimming and J lost 7 bases; unmatched junction nucleotides: 12. From germline, CDR1 is LNHDA and CDR2 SQIVND (reference sequence). The CDR3 contains 14 residues. The CDR3 DNA follows: TGTGCCAGTGTTCACCAGACAGGGGAAGCTGGCTACACCTTC. Protein: CASVHQTGEAGYTF.

V gene TRBV11-2 combines with J gene TRBJ2-7; D is possibly TRBD1 (6 bases). V dropped 7 bases and J dropped 2 bases, with 18 bases sitting between them. Germline V CDR1 and CDR2: SGHAT, FQNNGV. The CDR3 is 15 residues long. CDR3 sequence reads: CASNRQVADPYEQYF. The CDR3 DNA reads TGTGCCAGCAACAGACAGGTTGCCGATCCCTACGAGCAGTACTTC. The full variable domain, its missing parts supplied by reference TRBV11-2 and TRBJ2-7, is EAGVAQSPRYKIIEKRQSVAFWCNPISGHATLYWYQQILGQGPKLLIQFQNNGVVDDSQLPKDRFSAERLKGVDSTLKIQPAKLEDSAVYLCASNRQVADPYEQYFGPGTRLTVT.

The J gene is TRBJ1-2, the V gene TRBV2; 10 nucleotides agree with TRBD1. The CDR3 has 14 amino acids. Germline lookup yields CDR1 SNHLY and CDR2 FYNNEI. V was clipped by 6 bases and J by 7 bases; unmatched bases: 8. The CDR3 loop is CASRPGTGASGYTF. CDR3 DNA sequence: TGTGCCAGCAGGCCGGGGACAGGGGCTTCTGGCTACACCTTC.

This chain links TRBV2 with TRBJ2-7, with D uncertain. The CDR3 has 14 amino acids. CDR1 and CDR2 from the germline V gene are SNHLY and FYNNEI. The V end lost 4 bases, the J end lost 5 bases, and 15 bases lay between the germline ends. CDR3 sequence (DNA): TGTGCCAGCAGTGGGGTAGCCGCATTCGACGAGCAGTACTTC. As protein: CASSGVAAFDEQYF. The entire variable domain, with the rest obtained from reference TRBV2 and TRBJ2-7, is as follows: EPEVTQTPSHQVTQMGQEVILRCVPISNHLYFYWYRQILGQKVEFLVSFYNNEISEKSEIFDDQFSVERPDGSNFTLKIRSTKLEDSAMYFCASSGVAAFDEQYFGPGTRLTVT.

This CDR3 reads CASSPSTGNLYGYTF. The CDR3 DNA reads TGTGCCAGCAGCCCCTCGACAGGGAACCTCTATGGCTACACCTTC. This rearrangement joins TRBV14 to TRBJ1-2, with TRBD1 matching 7 bases. The length of the CDR3 is 15 residues. V shed 4 bases and J 4 bases; nucleotides not matched to a gene: 9. CDR1 is SGHDN and CDR2 is FVKESK in the germline V gene.

This clone was seen once. The V gene is TRBV5-1, the J gene TRBJ1-1, with a tentative D call TRBD1 (5 bases). Trimming stripped 3 bases from V and 3 bases from J, with 9 bases between. Germline V gene lookup returns CDR1 SGHRS and CDR2 YFSETQ. The CDR3 loop spans 13 amino acids. The chain's CDR3 is CASSSRQYTEAFF. In DNA form, the CDR3 reads TGCGCCAGCAGCTCACGACAGTACACTGAAGCTTTCTTT.

V usage is TRBV6-5 and J usage is TRBJ2-3; 10 positions agree with TRBD1. This CDR3 comprises 16 residues. Germline V lookup: CDR1 MNHEY, CDR2 SVGAGI. V shed 1 base and J 1 base; nucleotides not matched to a gene: 2. The CDR3 spells CASSYFGTGGTDTQYF. CDR3 bases: TGTGCCAGCAGTTACTTCGGGACAGGGGGCACAGATACGCAGTATTTT.

The V gene is TRBV6-1, the J gene TRBJ2-7; no clear D. CDR1 is MNHNS and CDR2 is SASEGT in the germline V gene. CDR3 size: 11 residues. V shed 3 bases and J shed 6 bases, with 6 bases lying between them. The CDR3 DNA follows: TGTGCCAGCAGTGACCCCCGCGAGCAGTACTTC. This encodes CASSDPREQYF.